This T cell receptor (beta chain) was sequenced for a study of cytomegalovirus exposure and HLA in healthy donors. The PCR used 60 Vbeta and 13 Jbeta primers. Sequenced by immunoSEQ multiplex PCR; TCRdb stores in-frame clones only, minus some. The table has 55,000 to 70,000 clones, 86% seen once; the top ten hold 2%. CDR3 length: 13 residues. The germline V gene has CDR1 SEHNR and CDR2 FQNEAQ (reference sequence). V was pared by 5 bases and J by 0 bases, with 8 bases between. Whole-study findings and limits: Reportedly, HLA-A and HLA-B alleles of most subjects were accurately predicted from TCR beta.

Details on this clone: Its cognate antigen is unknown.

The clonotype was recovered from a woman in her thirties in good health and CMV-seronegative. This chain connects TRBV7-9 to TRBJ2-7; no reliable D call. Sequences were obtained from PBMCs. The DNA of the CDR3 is TGTGCCAGCAGCCCAGAAAGCTCCTACGAGCAGTACTTC. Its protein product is CASSPESSYEQYF.